Listed below are T cell receptor beta chains from one sample, sequenced in a study of T cell responses to AZD1222 COVID-19 vaccine. Generated by immunoSEQ multiplex PCR, the TCRdb table keeps only in-frame clones and is missing some. The table lists 120,000 or so clones, approximately 92% of them singletons. The sample was peripheral blood, taken on day 0 of AZD1222 vaccination. These receptors all come from an adult in good health. The CDR3 runs from the conserved cysteine through the conserved F or W.

J gene,V gene,CDR3 protein
TRBJ2-7,TRBV27,CASSRTGTTYEQYF
TRBJ1-2,TRBV11-1,CASSFSGNGYTF
TRBJ2-7,TRBV24-1,CATSDPKAGRYEQYF
TRBJ1-4,TRBV18,CASSPTPPGATNEKLFF
TRBJ2-1,TRBV4-1,CASSQARTIKDYNEQFF
TRBJ2-7,TRBV10-3,CAISEPSGDTYEQYF
TRBJ2-3,TRBV7-3,CASSFGSGDGDTQYF
TRBJ1-6,TRBV28,CASSSGARNSPLHF
TRBJ1-2,TRBV3-1/TRBV3-2,CASSQVWGNYGYTF
TRBJ1-4,TRBV19,CASRQGRANEKLFF
TRBJ2-2,TRBV19,CASSITGGGTGELFF
TRBJ2-6,TRBV5-1,CASSLEVGGSGANVLTF
TRBJ1-4,TRBV3-1/TRBV3-2,CASSLQGHNEKLFF
TRBJ1-4,TRBV5-1,CASSRDSSEEKLFF